Listed here are 11 T cell receptor beta chains from one sample, sequenced in a study of identifying expanded T cells in peripheral blood. Data came from immunoSEQ multiplex PCR; TCRdb stores just in-frame clones and leaves some out. The sample includes approximately 120,000 clones, about 88% of them seen just once. Sequenced sample: blood. The source is a person between 18 and 69 years old in good health.

This sequence joins TRBV6-5 and TRBJ2-1, with 13 bases fitting TRBD2. J gave up 8 bases and V 4 bases, and 8 bases lay outside the gene matches. This CDR3 is built from 16 residues. CDR1 is MNHEY, CDR2 SVGAGI, per germline. CDR3 amino acids: CASSSRTSGGRYEQFF. Written as DNA, the CDR3 is TGTGCCAGCAGTTCCCGGACTAGCGGGGGTAGGTATGAGCAGTTCTTC.

This chain links TRBV5-1 with TRBJ2-1; 9 bases agree with TRBD2. The germline V gene encodes CDR1 SGHRS and CDR2 YFSETQ. V lost 2 bases and J lost 4; bases outside the gene matches: 7. The CDR3 is 16 amino acids. This CDR3 reads CASSFGGRALYNEQFF. The CDR3 nucleotides are TGCGCCAGCAGCTTCGGCGGGAGGGCCCTTTACAATGAGCAGTTCTTC.

The rearrangement joins TRBV5-6 to TRBJ1-5, with TRBD1 matching over 7 bases. Trimming cost V 4 bases and J 6 bases; bases outside gene matches: 4. This CDR3 has 13 amino acids. CDR1 SGHDT and CDR2 YYEEEE come from the germline V gene. The CDR3 here is CASSRGLGQPQHF. The CDR3 DNA reads as TGTGCCAGCAGCAGGGGGCTGGGTCAGCCCCAGCATTTT.

The chain employs TRBV7-8 and TRBJ2-7; 8 bases align to TRBD2. With V trimmed by 1 base and J by 5 bases, 7 bases remained unmatched. The CDR3 sequence is 15 residues long. In germline, CDR1 is SGHVS, CDR2 FQNEAQ. The CDR3 DNA reads TGTGCCAGCAGCTTAGGTGGCGGGAGGATCAACGAGCAGTACTTC. Translation: CASSLGGGRINEQYF.

This clone was recorded a few times. This chain links TRBV6-5 with TRBJ2-3, with D perhaps matching TRBD1 or TRBD2 (5 bases each). The length of the CDR3 is 15 residues. Trimming cost V 7 bases and J 6 bases, with 20 bases left between them. The germline gives CDR1 MNHEY, CDR2 SVGAGI. CDR3 in DNA: TGTGCCAGCACTAGCCGGGGCGACCATCGGGATACGCAGTATTTT. This translates into CASTSRGDHRDTQYF.

This clone has just one count. This sequence joins TRBV9 and TRBJ2-7, with 8 nucleotides matching TRBD1. J lost 1 base, V lost 3 bases, and 6 bases had no gene match. Germline CDR1 reads SGDLS; CDR2 reads YYNGEE. The CDR3 runs 15 residues. The CDR3 sequence: CASSALGQGSYEQYF. The CDR3 DNA reads TGTGCCAGCAGCGCCCTCGGACAGGGATCCTACGAGCAGTACTTC.

This chain joins TRBV6-5 and TRBJ2-7; D possibly corresponds to TRBD1 (6 bases). V lost 5 bases and J 2 bases, leaving 13 bases between the germline ends. This CDR3 comprises 14 residues. CDR1 is MNHEY, CDR2 SVGAGI, per germline. CDR3 residues: CASSETGATYEQYF. DNA of the CDR3: TGTGCCAGCAGTGAGACAGGAGCCACCTACGAGCAGTACTTC.

This chain joins TRBV28 and TRBJ1-1, with 7 bases that match TRBD1. This CDR3 has 18 amino acids. Trimming at V came to 4 bases and at J to 0 bases, leaving 14 bases not matched to a gene. Germline V gives CDR1 MDHEN, CDR2 SYDVKM. This CDR3 reads CASSSKGGDSPMNTEAFF. CDR3 bases: TGTGCCAGCAGTTCAAAGGGGGGGGACAGTCCCATGAACACTGAAGCTTTCTTT.

The rearrangement joins TRBV5-8 to TRBJ2-1, with 8 nucleotides matching TRBD2. Germline V CDR1 and CDR2: SGHTS, YDEGEE. The CDR3 is 15 residues long. Unmatched junction bases numbered 6, after V lost 7 bases and J lost 0 bases. The CDR3 DNA reads as TGTGCCAGCGAAAGGCGGGGGGTCTCCTACAATGAGCAGTTCTTC. It yields the protein CASERRGVSYNEQFF.

J is TRBJ2-3 and V is TRBV4-2; 14 bases match TRBD2. Germline V gene lookup returns CDR1 LGHNA and CDR2 YNFKEQ. V lost 5 bases to trimming and J lost 6 bases; unmatched junction nucleotides: 7. This CDR3 has 16 residues. CDR3 in amino acids: CASSMTSGGASDTQYF. The DNA of the CDR3 is TGTGCCAGCAGCATGACTAGCGGGGGGGCCTCGGATACGCAGTATTTT.

The chain couples TRBV2 to TRBJ1-2; D gene ambiguous. Germline V CDR1 and CDR2: SNHLY, FYNNEI. With 2 bases removed from V and 4 bases from J, the gap between germline ends came to 8 bases. This CDR3 comprises 13 residues. The CDR3 here is CASSEYGGYGYTF. In DNA form, the CDR3 reads TGTGCCAGCAGTGAATACGGCGGCTATGGCTACACCTTC.